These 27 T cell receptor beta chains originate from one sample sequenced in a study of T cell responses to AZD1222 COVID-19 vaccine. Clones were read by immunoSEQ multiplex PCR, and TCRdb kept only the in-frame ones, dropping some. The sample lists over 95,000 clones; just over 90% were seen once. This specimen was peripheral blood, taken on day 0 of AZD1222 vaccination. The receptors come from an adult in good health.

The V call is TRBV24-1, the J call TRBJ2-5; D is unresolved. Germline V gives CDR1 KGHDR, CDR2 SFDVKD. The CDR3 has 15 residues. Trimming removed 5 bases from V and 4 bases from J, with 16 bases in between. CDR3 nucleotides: TGTGCCACCAGTGCCACGGAATGGTGGGGAGAGACCCAGTACTTC. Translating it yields CATSATEWWGETQYF.

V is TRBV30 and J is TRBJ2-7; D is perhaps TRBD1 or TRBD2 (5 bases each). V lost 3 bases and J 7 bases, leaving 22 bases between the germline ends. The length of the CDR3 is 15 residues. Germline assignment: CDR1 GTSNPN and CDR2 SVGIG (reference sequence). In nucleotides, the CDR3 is TGTGCCTGGAGCTCCCCCGGGTCGGGGCCGAGGGAGCAGTACTTC. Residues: CAWSSPGSGPREQYF.

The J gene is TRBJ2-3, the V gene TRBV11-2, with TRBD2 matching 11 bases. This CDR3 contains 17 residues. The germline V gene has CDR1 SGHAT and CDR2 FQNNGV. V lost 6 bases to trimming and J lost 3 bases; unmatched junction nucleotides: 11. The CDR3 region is CASRASRASGGTDTQYF. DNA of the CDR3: TGTGCCAGCAGGGCCTCCCGTGCTAGCGGGGGGACAGATACGCAGTATTTT.

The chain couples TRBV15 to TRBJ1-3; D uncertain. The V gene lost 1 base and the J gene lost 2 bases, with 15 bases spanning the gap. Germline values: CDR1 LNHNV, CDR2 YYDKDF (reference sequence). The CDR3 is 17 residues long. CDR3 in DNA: TGTGCCACCAGCAGAGGCGGGCGGGGAGGAACTGGAAACACCATATATTTT. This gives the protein CATSRGGRGGTGNTIYF. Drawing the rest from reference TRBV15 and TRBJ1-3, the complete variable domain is DAMVIQNPRYQVTQFGKPVTLSCSQTLNHNVMYWYQQKSSQAPKLLFHYYDKDFNNEADTPDNFQSRRPNTSFCFLDIRSPGLGDTAMYLCATSRGGRGGTGNTIYFGEGSWLTVV.

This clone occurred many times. CDR3 nucleotide sequence: TGCGCCAGCAGCCAGGCGAGGGACCTTAACACCGGGGAGCTGTTTTTT. Protein sequence: CASSQARDLNTGELFF. V gene TRBV4-3 combines with J gene TRBJ2-2; D may be TRBD1 or TRBD2 (5 bases each). CDR3 length: 16 residues. Between the trimmed V and J ends, which lost 3 bases and 2 bases, there was a span of 13 bases. Germline assignment: CDR1 LGHNA and CDR2 YSLEER.

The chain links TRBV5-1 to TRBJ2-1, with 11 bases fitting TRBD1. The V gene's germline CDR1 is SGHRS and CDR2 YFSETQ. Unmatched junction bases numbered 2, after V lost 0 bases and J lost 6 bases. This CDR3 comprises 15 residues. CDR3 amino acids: CASSLDGQGANEQFF. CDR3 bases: TGCGCCAGCAGCTTGGATGGACAGGGGGCCAATGAGCAGTTCTTC.

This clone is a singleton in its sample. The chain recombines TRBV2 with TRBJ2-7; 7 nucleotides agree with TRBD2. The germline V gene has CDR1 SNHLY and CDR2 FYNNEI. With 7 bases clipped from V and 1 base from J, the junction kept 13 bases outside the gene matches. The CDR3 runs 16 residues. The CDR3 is CASTPLGRVGSYEQYF. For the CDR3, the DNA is TGTGCCAGCACCCCTCTGGGGAGGGTAGGGTCCTACGAGCAGTACTTC.

CDR3 protein: CAWSVGLEYNEQFF. The CDR3 DNA is TGTGCCTGGAGTGTTGGACTAGAATACAATGAGCAGTTCTTC. The V call is TRBV30, the J call TRBJ2-1; 7 nucleotides agree with TRBD2. The J segment lost 4 bases and the V segment lost 0 bases, leaving 3 bases of the junction unmatched. The germline gives CDR1 GTSNPN, CDR2 SVGIG (reference sequence). The CDR3 is 14 residues long.

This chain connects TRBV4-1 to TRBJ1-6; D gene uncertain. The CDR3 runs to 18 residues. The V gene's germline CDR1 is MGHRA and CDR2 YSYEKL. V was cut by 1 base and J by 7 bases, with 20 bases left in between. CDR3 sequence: CASSQGGGREPGNSPLHF. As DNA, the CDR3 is TGCGCCAGCAGCCAAGGGGGTGGAAGGGAGCCTGGGAATTCACCCCTCCACTTT.

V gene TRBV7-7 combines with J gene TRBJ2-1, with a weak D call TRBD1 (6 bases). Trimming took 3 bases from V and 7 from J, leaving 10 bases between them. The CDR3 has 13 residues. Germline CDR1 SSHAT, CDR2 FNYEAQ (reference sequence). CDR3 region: CASSLSGENEQFF. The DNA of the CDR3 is TGTGCCAGCAGCTTGTCAGGGGAGAATGAGCAGTTCTTC.

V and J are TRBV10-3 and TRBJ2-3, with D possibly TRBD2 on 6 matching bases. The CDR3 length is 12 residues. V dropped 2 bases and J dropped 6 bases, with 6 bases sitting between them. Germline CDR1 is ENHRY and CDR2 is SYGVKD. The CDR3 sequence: CAISEGRDTQYF. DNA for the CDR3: TGTGCCATCAGTGAGGGGAGGGATACGCAGTATTTT.

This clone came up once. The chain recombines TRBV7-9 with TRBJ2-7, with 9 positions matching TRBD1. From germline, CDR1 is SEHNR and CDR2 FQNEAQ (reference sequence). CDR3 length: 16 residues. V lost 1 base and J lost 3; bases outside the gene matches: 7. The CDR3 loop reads CASSLDGTGIYYEQYF. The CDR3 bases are TGTGCCAGCAGCTTAGACGGGACAGGGATTTACTACGAGCAGTACTTC.

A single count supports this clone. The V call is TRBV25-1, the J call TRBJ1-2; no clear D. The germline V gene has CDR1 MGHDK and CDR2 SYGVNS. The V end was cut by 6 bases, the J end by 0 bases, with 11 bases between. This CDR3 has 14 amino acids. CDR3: CASRRPGANYGYTF. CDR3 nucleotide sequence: TGTGCCAGCAGGAGGCCGGGAGCTAACTATGGCTACACCTTC.

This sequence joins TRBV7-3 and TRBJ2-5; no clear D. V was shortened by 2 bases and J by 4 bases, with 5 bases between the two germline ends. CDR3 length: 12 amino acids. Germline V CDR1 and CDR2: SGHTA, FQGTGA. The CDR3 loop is CASSLSGETQYF. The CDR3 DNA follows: TGTGCCAGCAGCTTATCGGGAGAGACCCAGTACTTC.

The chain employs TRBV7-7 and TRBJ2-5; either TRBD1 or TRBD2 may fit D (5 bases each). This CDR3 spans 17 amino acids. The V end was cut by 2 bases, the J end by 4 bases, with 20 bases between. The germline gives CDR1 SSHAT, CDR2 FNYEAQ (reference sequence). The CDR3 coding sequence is TGTGCCAGCAGCTTATTCTCCCCCGGGACGGCGGGAGAGACCCAGTACTTC. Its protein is CASSLFSPGTAGETQYF. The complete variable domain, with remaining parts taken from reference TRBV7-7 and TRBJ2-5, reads GAGVSQSPRYKVTKRGQDVTLRCDPISSHATLYWYQQALGQGPEFLTYFNYEAQPDKSGLPSDRFSAERPEGSISTLTIQRTEQRDSAMYRCASSLFSPGTAGETQYFGPGTRLLVL.

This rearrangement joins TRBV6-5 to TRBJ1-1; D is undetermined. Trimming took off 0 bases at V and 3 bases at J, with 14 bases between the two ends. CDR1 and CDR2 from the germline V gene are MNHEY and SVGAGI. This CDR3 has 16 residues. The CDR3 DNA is TGTGCCAGCAGTTACTCGAATAGGGTGAGGTACACTGAAGCTTTCTTT. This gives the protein CASSYSNRVRYTEAFF.

The CDR3 DNA is TGTGCCAGCAGCAGAACTCACCAAAGGGGGACAGGGGGCATCTACGAGCAGTACTTC. Protein: CASSRTHQRGTGGIYEQYF. The J gene is TRBJ2-7, the V gene TRBV21-1; TRBD1, the table's D call, was not compared with the DNA. TRBV21-1 represents a pseudogene. The length of the CDR3 is 19 residues.

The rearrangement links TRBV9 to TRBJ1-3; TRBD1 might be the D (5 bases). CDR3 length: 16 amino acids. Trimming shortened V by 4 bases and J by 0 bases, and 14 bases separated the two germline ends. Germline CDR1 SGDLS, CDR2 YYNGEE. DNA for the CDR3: TGTGCCAGCAGCTTAGGACATCAATCCTCTGGAAACACCATATATTTT. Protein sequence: CASSLGHQSSGNTIYF.

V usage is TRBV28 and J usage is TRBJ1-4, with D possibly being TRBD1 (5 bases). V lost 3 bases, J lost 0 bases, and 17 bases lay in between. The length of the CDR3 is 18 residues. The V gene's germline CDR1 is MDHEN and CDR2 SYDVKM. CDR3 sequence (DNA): TGTGCCAGCAGTTTGTTTCAGGGCAGCCGGGCAACTAATGAAAAACTGTTTTTT. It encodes CASSLFQGSRATNEKLFF.

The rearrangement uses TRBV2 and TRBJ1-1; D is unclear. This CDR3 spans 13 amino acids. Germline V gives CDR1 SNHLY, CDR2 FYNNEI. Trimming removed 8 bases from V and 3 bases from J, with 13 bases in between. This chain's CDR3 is CASRDTSDTEAFF. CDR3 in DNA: TGTGCCAGCCGAGACACCTCGGACACTGAAGCTTTCTTT.

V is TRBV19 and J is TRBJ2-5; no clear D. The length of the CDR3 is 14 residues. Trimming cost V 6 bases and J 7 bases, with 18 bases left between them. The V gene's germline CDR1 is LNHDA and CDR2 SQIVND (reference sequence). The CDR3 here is CASRRSAGYTTQYF. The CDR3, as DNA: TGTGCCAGTAGACGCTCGGCCGGTTATACGACCCAGTACTTC.

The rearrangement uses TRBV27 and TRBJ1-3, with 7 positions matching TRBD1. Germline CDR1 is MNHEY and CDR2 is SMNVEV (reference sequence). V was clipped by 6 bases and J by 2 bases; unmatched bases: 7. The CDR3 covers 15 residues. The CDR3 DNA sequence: TGTGCCAGCAGCCTAACGACAGGGACTGGAAACACCATATATTTT. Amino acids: CASSLTTGTGNTIYF.

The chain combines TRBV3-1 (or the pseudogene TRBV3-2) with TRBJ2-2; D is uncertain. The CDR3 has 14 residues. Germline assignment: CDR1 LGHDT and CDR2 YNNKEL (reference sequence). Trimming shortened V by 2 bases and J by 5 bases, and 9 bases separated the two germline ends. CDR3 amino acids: CASSQSWVTGELFF. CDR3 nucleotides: TGTGCCAGCAGCCAAAGCTGGGTTACCGGGGAGCTGTTTTTT.

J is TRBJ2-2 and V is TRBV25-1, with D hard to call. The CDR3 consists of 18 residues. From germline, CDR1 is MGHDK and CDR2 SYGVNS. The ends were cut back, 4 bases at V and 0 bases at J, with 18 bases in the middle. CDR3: CASSGVRVTVANTGELFF. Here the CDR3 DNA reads TGTGCCAGCAGTGGAGTTCGAGTTACGGTAGCGAACACCGGGGAGCTGTTTTTT.

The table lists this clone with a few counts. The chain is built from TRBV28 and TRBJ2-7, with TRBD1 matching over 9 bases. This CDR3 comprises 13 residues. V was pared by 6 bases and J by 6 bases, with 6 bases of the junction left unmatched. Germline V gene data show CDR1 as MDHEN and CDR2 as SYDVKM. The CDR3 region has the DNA TGTGCCAGCAGCGCTACAGGGGGCGGCGAGCAGTACTTC. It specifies CASSATGGGEQYF.

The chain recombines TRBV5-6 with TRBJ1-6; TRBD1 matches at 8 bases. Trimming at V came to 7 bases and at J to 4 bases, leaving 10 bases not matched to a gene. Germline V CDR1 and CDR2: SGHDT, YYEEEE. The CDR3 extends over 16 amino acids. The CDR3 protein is CASLPRDRSYNSPLHF. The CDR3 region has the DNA TGTGCCAGCTTACCCCGGGACAGGTCTTATAATTCACCCCTCCACTTT.

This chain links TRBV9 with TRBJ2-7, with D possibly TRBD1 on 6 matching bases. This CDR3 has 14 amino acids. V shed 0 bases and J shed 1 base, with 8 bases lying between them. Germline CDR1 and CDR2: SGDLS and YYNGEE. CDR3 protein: CASSVGQASYEQYF. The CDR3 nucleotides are TGTGCCAGCAGCGTAGGACAGGCTTCCTACGAGCAGTACTTC.